This T cell receptor beta chain was captured by sequencing in a study of control samples from healthy donors and cancer patients. The assay was immunoSEQ multiplex PCR, and TCRdb's table has in-frame clones only and misses some. The sample records some 120,000 clones, roughly 90% being singletons. The length of the CDR3 is 15 residues. Germline CDR1 is LNHDA and CDR2 is SQIVND (reference sequence). With V trimmed by 5 bases and J by 3 bases, 5 bases remained unmatched. This chain uses TRBV19 with TRBJ1-2; 11 nucleotides match TRBD1. This sequence originates from a woman aged 18-30 years in good health. Sample: blood. The CDR3 DNA reads TGTGCCAGTAGTCTGGGACAGGGGGTTGACTATGGCTACACCTTC. The encoded protein is CASSLGQGVDYGYTF.